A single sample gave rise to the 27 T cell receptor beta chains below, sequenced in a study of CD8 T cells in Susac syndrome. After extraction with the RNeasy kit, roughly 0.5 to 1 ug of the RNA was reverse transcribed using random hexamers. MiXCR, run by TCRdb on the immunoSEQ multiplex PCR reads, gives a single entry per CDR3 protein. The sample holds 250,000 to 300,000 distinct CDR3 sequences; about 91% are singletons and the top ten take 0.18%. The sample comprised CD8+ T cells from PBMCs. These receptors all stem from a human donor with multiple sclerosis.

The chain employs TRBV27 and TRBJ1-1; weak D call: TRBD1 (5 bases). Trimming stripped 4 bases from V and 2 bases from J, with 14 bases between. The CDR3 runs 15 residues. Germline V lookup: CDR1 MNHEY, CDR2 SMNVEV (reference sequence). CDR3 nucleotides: TGTGCCAGCAGTTGGGGTTGGGGCGTAAACACTGAAGCTTTCTTT. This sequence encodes CASSWGWGVNTEAFF.

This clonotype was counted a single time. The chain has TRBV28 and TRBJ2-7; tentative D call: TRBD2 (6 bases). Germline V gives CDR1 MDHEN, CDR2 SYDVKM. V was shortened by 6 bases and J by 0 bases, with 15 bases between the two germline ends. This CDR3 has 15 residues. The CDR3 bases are TGTGCCAGCAGCCCAAGGGGACTCCTCTCCTACGAGCAGTACTTC. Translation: CASSPRGLLSYEQYF.

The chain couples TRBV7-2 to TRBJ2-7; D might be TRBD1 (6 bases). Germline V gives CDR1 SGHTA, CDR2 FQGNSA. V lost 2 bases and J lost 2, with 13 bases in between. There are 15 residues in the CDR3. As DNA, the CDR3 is TGTGCCAGCAGCTTATGGTCTGCAGGGGCCTACGAGCAGTACTTC. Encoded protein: CASSLWSAGAYEQYF. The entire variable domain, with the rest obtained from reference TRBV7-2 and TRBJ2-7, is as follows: GAGVSQSPSNKVTEKGKDVELRCDPISGHTALYWYRQSLGQGLEFLIYFQGNSAPDKSGLPSDRFSAERTGGSVSTLTIQRTQQEDSAVYLCASSLWSAGAYEQYFGPGTRLTVT.

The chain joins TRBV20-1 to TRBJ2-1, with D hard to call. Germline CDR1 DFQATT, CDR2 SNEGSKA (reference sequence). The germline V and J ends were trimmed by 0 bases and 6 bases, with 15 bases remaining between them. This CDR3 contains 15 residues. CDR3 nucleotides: TGCAGTGCTAGAGATCTTTCGCCAGGTCGCAATGAGCAGTTCTTC. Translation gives CSARDLSPGRNEQFF.

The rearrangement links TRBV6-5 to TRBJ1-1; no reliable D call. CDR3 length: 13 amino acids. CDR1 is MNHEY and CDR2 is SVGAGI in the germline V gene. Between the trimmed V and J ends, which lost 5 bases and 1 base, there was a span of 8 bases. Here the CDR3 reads CASSAWQNTEAFF. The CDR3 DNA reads TGTGCCAGCAGTGCGTGGCAGAACACTGAAGCTTTCTTT.

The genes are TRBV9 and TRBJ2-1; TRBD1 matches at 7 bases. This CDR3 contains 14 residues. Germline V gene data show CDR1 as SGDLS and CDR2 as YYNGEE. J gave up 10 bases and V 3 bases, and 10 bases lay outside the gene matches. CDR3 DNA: TGTGCCAGCAGCGCGGGACAGCTCAAACAGGAGCAGTTCTTC. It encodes CASSAGQLKQEQFF.

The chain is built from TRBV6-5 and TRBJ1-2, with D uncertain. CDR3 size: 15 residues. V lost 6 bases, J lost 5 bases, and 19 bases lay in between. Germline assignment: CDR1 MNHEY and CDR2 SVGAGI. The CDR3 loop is CASSPKTMDLYGYTF. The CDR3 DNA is TGTGCCAGCAGCCCCAAAACTATGGACCTTTATGGCTACACCTTC.

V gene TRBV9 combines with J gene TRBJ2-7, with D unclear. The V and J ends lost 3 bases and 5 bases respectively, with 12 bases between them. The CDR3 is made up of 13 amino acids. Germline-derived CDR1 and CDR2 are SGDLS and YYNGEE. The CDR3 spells CASSEGRDNEQYF. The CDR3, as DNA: TGTGCCAGCAGCGAGGGAAGGGATAACGAGCAGTACTTC.

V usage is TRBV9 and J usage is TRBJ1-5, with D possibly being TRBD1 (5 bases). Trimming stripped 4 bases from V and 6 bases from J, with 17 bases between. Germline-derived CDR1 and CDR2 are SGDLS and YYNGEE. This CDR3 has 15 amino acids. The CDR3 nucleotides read TGTGCCAGCAGCCCTCAGGGAGGCGGGGGTCAGCCCCAGCATTTT. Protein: CASSPQGGGGQPQHF.

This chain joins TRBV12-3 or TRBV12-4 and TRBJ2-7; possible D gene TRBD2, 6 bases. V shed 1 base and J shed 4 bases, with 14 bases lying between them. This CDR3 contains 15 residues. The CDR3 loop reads CASSLGDWAGYEQYF. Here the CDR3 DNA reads TGTGCCAGCAGTTTAGGGGACTGGGCTGGGTACGAGCAGTACTTC.

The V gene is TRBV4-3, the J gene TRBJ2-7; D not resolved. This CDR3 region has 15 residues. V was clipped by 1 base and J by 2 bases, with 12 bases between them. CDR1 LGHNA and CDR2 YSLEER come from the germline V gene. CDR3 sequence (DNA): TGCGCCAGCAGCCAAGGGGATCACGGTACCTACGAGCAGTACTTC. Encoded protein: CASSQGDHGTYEQYF.

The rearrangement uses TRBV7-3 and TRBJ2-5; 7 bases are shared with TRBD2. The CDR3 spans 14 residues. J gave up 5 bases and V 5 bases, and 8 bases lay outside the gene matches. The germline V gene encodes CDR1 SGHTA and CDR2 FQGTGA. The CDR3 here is CASSPLGGEETQYF. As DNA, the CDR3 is TGTGCCAGCAGCCCTCTGGGAGGGGAGGAGACCCAGTACTTC.

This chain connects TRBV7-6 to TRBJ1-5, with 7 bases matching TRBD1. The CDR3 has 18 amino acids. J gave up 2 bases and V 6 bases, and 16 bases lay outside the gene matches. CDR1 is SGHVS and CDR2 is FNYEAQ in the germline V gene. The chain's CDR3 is CASSSSTSSGGGNQPQHF. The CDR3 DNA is TGTGCCAGCAGTTCTAGCACCTCATCAGGGGGGGGCAATCAGCCCCAGCATTTT.

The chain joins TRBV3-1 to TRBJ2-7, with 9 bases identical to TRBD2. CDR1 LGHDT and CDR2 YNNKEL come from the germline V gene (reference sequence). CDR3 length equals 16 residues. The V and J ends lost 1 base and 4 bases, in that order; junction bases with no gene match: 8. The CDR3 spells CASSQVPLAGHYEQYF. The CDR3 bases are TGTGCCAGCAGCCAAGTCCCGCTAGCGGGACATTACGAGCAGTACTTC.

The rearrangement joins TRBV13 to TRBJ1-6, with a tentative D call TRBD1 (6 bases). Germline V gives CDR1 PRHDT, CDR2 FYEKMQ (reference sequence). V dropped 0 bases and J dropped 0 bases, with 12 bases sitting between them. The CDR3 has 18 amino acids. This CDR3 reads CASSLGGRGTSYNSPLHF. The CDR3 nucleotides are TGTGCCAGCAGCTTAGGCGGCAGGGGAACCTCCTATAATTCACCCCTCCACTTT.

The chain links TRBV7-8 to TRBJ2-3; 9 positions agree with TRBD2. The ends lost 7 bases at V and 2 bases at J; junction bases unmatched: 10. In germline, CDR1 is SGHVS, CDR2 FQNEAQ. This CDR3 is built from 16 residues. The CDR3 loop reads CASTAGGSSVTDTQYF. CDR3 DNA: TGTGCCAGCACCGCGGGGGGGTCTAGCGTCACAGATACGCAGTATTTT.

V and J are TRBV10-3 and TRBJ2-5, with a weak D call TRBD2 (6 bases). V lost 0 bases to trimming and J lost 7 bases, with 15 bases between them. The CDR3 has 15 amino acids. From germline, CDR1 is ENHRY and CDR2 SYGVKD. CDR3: CAISESLSSEATQYF. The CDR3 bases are TGTGCCATCAGTGAGTCCCTGTCTAGCGAAGCGACCCAGTACTTC.

The DNA for the CDR3 is TGTGCCAGCAGCTTAGTACAACTAGCGGGCGGCAATGAGCAGTTCTTC. As protein: CASSLVQLAGGNEQFF. The rearrangement joins TRBV7-8 to TRBJ2-1, with 9 bases lining up with TRBD2. With 1 base clipped from V and 6 bases from J, the junction kept 7 bases outside the gene matches. Germline CDR1 is SGHVS and CDR2 is FQNEAQ. The CDR3 loop spans 16 amino acids. The full variable domain, its missing parts supplied by reference TRBV7-8 and TRBJ2-1, is GAGVSQSPRYKVAKRGQDVALRCDPISGHVSLFWYQQALGQGPEFLTYFQNEAQLDKSGLPSDRFFAERPEGSVSTLKIQRTQQEDSAVYLCASSLVQLAGGNEQFFGPGTRLTVL.

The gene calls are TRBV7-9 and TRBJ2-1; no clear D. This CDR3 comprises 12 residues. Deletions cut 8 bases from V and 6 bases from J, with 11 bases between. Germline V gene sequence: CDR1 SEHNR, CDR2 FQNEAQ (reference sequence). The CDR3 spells CASSYISNEQFF. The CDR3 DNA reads TGTGCCAGCTCCTATATAAGCAATGAGCAGTTCTTC.

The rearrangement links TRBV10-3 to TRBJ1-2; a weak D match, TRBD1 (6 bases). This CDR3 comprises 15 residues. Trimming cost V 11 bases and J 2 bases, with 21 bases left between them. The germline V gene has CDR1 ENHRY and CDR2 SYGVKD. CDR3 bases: TGTGCCCTGAGGGACATACTTGGGCGGAACTATGGCTACACCTTC. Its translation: CALRDILGRNYGYTF.

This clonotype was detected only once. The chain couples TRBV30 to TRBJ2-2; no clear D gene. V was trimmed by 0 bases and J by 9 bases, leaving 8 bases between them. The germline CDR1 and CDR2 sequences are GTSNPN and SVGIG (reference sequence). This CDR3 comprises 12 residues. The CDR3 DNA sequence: TGTGCCTGGAGTGTAAATGATCGGGAGCTGTTTTTT. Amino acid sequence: CAWSVNDRELFF.

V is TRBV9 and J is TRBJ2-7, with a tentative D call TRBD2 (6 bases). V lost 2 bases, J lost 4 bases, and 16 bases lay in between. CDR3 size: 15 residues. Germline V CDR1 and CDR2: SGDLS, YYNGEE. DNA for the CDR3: TGTGCCAGCAGCGTGGGTGGGGGAGGATTATACGAGCAGTACTTC. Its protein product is CASSVGGGGLYEQYF.

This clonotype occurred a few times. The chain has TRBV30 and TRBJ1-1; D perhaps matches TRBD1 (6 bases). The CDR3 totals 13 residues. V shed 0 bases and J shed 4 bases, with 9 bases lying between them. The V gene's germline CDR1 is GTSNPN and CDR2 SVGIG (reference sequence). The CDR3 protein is CAWSVQGTTEAFF. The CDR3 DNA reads TGTGCCTGGAGTGTCCAGGGGACCACTGAAGCTTTCTTT. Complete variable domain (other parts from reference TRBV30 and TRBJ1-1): SQTIHQWPATLVQPVGSPLSLECTVEGTSNPNLYWYRQAAGRGLQLLFYSVGIGQISSEVPQNLSASRPQDRQFILSSKKLLLSDSGFYLCAWSVQGTTEAFFGQGTRLTVV.

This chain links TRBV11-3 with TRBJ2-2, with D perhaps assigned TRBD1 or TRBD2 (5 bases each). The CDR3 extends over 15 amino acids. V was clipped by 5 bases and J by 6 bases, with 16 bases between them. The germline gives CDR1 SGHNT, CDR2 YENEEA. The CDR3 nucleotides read TGTGCCAGCAGCGAACCGGGGACCCTCCCCGGGGAGCTGTTTTTT. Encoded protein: CASSEPGTLPGELFF.

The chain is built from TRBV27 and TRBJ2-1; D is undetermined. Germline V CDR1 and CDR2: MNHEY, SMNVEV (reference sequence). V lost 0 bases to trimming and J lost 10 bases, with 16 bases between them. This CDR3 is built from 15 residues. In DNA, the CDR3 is TGTGCCAGCAGTTTATCCTGGGCCCCTAGTAAAGAGCAGTTCTTC. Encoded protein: CASSLSWAPSKEQFF.

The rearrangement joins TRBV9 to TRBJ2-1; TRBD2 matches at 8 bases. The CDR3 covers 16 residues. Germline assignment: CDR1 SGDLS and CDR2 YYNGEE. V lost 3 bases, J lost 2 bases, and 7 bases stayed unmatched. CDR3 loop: CASSAGGGRAYNEQFF. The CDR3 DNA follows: TGTGCCAGCAGCGCGGGAGGGGGAAGGGCCTACAATGAGCAGTTCTTC.

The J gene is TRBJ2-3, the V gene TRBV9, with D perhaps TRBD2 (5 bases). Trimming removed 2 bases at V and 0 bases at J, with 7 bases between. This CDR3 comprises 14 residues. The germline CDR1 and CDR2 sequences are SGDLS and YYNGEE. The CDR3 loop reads CASSVGESTDTQYF. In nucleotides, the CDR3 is TGTGCCAGCAGCGTTGGGGAGAGCACAGATACGCAGTATTTT. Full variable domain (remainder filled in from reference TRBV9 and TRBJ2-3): DSGVTQTPKHLITATGQRVTLRCSPRSGDLSVYWYQQSLDQGLQFLIQYYNGEERAKGNILERFSAQQFPDLHSELNLSSLELGDSALYFCASSVGESTDTQYFGPGTRLTVL.